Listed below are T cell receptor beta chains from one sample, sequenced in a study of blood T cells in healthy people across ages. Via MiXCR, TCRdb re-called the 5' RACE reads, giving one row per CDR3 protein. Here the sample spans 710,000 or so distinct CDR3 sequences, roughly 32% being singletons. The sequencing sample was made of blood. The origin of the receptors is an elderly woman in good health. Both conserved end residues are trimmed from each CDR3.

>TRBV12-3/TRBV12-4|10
ASSLPGGGYT
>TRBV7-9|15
ASSSEGSSSYNSPLH
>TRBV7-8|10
ASSGWNQPQH
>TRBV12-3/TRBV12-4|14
ASSLSGTQPPDTQY
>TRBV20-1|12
SATKTGQNYGYT
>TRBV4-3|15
ASSQARDSSGANVLT
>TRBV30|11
AWSVEGSQPQH
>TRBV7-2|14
ASSLEGRGDLDTQY
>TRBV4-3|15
ASSQDSDRGNGEKLF
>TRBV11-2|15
ASRPPGHPSLNYGYT
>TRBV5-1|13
ATTVAGGNQETQF
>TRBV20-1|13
SARDGDRSSYEQY
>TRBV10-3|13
AISQGLPTNEKLF
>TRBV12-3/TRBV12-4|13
ASSLGAGVGQPQH
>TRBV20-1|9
SAASADTQY
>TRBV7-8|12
ASTAGIRATGAF
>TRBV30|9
AWTVGTRAF
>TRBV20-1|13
SAAPGLAGGETQF
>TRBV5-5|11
ASSAVREGEQY
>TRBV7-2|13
ASSLARLAGETQY
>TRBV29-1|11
SVVGPAGAEAF
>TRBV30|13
AWSVPGAGNTEAF
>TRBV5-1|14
ASSLASGGAFNEQF
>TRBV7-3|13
ASSRYGSDLNEQY